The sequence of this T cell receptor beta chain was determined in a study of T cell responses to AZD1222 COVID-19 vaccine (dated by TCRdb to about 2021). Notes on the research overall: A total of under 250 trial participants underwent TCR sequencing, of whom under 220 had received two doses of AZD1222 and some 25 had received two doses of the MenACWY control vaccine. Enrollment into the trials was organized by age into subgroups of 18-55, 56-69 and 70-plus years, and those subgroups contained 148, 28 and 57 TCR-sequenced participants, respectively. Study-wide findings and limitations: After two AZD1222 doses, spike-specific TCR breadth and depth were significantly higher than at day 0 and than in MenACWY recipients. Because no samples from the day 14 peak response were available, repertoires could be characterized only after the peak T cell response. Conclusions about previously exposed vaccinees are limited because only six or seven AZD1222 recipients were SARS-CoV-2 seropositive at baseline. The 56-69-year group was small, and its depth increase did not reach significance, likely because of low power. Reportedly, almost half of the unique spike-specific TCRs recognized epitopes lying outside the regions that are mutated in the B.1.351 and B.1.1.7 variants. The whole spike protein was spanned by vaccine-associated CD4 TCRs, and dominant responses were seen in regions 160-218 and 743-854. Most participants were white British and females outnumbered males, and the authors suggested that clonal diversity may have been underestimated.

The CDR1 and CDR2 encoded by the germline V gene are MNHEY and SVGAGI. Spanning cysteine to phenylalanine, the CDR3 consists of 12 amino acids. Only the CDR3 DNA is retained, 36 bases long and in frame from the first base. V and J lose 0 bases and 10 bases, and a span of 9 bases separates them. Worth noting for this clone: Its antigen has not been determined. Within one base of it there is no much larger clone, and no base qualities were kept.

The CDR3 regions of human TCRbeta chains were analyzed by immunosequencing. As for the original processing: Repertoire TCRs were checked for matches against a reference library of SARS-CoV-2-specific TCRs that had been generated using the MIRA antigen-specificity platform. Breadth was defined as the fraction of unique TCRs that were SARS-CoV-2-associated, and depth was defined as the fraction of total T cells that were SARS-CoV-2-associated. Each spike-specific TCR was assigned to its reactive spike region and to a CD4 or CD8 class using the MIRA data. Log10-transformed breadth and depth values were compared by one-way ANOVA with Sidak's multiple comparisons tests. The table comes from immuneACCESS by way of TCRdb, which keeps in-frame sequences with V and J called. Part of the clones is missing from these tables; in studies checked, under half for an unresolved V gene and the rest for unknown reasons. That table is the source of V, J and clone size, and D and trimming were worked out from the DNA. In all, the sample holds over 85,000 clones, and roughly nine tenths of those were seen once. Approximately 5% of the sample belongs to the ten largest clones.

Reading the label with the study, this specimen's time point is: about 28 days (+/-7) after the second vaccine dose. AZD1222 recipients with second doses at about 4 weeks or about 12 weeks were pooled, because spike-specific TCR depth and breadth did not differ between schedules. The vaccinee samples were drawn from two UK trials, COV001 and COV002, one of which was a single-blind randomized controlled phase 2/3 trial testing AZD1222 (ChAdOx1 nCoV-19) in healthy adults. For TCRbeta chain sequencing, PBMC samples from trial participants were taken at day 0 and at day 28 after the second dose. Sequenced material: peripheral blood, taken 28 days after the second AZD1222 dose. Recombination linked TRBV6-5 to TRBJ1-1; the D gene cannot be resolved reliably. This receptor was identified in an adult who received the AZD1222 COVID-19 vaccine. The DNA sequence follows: TGTGCCAGCAGTTACTCGCCGGAAGCAGCTTTCTTT. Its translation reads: CASSYSPEAAFF.